Detailed here is one T cell receptor (beta chain). What it binds is not known. This sample was taken from a study of radiation and T cells in renal cell carcinoma. Study-wide points: Baseline intratumoral clonotype presence is unknown without pretreatment biopsies.

Per the germline V gene, CDR1 is SGHDT and CDR2 is YYEEEE. Trimming pared 3 bases from V and 3 bases from J, leaving 18 bases between. The CDR3 sequence is 16 residues long. The time point is: blood 2 weeks post-SBRT. Indicated treatment: 15 Gy SBRT to primary tumor, nephrectomy 4 weeks later. The table came from immunoSEQ multiplex PCR; TCRdb's copy has only in-frame clones and leaves some out. The data show approximately 79,000 clones, roughly 82% seen once. V gene TRBV5-6 combines with J gene TRBJ1-1; maybe TRBD1 (6 bases). The origin of this receptor is a man between 60 and 75 years old with renal cell carcinoma. This sample comprised blood, obtained from a patient whose treatment included radiotherapy and nephrectomy. For the CDR3, the DNA is TGTGCCAGCAGCTCACAGGGACGGGTGGCCTACACTGAAGCTTTCTTT. Amino acid sequence: CASSSQGRVAYTEAFF.